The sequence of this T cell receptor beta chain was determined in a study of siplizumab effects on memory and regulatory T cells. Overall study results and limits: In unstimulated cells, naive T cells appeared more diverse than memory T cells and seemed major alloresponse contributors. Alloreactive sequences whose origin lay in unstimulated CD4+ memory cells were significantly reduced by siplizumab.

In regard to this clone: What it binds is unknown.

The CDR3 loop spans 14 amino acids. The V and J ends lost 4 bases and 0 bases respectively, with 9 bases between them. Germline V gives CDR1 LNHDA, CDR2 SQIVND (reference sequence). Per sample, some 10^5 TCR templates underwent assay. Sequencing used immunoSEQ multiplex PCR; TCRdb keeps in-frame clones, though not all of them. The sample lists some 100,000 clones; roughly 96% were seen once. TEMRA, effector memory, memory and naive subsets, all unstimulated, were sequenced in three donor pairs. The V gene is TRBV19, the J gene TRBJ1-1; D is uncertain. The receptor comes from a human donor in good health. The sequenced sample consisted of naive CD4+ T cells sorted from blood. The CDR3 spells CASSTSTLNTEAFF. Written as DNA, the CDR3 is TGTGCCAGTAGTACCTCGACGCTGAACACTGAAGCTTTCTTT.